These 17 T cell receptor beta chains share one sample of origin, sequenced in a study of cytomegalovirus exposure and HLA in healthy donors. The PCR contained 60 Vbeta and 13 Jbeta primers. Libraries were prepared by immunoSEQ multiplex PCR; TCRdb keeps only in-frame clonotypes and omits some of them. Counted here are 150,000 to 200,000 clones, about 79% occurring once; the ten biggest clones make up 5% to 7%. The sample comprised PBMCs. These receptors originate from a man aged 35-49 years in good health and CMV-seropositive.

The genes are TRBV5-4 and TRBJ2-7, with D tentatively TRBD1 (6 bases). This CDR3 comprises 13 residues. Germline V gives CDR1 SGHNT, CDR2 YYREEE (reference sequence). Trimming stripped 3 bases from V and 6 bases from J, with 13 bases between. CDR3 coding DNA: TGTGCCAGCAGCTACAGGGAAATCGGCGAGCAGTACTTC. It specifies CASSYREIGEQYF.

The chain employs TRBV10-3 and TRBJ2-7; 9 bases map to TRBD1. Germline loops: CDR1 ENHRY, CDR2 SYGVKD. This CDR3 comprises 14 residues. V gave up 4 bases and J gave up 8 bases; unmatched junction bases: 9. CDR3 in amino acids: CAISAVGQGNQQYF. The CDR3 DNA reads TGTGCCATCAGTGCCGTGGGACAGGGAAATCAGCAGTACTTC.

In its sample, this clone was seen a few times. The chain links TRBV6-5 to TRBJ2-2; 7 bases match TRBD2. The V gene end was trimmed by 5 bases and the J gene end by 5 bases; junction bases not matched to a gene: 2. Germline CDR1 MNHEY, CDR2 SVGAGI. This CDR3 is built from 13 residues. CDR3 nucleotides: TGTGCCAGCAGTGAGCGGGATACCGGGGAGCTGTTTTTT. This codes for CASSERDTGELFF.

CDR3 coding DNA: TGTGCCACCAGCAGAGATCGGACAGCTTCTGAAGCTTTCTTT. It is translated as CATSRDRTASEAFF. The gene calls are TRBV15 and TRBJ1-1; TRBD1 is a possible D gene (6 bases). The germline V gene has CDR1 LNHNV and CDR2 YYDKDF (reference sequence). There are 14 residues in the CDR3. The V gene lost 0 bases and the J gene lost 6 bases, with 11 bases spanning the gap.

CDR3: CASSDTYGQYF. For the CDR3, the DNA is TGCGCCAGCAGTGATACGTACGGTCAGTACTTC. This chain joins TRBV10-1 and TRBJ2-7; D is uncertain. Germline V gene sequence: CDR1 WNHNN, CDR2 SYGVQD (reference sequence). Between the trimmed V and J ends, which lost 3 bases and 10 bases, there was a span of 10 bases. The CDR3 runs 11 residues.

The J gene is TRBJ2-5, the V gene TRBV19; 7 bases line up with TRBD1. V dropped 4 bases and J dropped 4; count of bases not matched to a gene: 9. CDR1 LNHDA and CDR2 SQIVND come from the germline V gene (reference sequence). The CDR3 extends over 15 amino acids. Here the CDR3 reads CASSSPPGGGETQYF. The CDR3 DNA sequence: TGTGCCAGTAGTAGCCCTCCAGGGGGTGGAGAGACCCAGTACTTC.

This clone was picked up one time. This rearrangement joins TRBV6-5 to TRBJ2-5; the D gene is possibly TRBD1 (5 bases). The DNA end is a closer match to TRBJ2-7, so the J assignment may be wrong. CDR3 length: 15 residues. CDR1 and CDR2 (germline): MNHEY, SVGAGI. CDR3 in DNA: TGTGCCAGCAGTCACCCAGGGTTTGTGGCCTACGAGCAGTACTTC. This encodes CASSHPGFVAYEQYF.

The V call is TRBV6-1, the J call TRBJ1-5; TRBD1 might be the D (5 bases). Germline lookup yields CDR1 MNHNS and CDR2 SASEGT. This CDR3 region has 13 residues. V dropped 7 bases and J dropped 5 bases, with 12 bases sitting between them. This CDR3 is CASTHQGDQPQHF. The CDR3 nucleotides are TGTGCCAGCACCCATCAAGGGGATCAGCCCCAGCATTTT.

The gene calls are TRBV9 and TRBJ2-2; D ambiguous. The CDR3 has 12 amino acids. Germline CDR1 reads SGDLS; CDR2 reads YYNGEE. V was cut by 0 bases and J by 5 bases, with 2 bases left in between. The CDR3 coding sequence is TGTGCCAGCAGCGTAGCTACCGGGGAGCTGTTTTTT. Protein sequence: CASSVATGELFF.

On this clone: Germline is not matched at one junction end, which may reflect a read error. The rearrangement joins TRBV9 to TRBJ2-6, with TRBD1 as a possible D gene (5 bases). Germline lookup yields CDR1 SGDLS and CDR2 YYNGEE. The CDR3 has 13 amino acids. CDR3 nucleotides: TGTGCCAGCAGCCCTTTTGGGGCCAACGGCCTGACTTTC. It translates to CASSPFGANGLTF.

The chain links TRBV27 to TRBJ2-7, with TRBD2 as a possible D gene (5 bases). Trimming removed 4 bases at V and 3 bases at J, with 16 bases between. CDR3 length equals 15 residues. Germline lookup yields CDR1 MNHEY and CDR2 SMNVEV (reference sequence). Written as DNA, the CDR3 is TGTGCCAGCAGTTCCCCGTCTGCGGGTAACTACGAGCAGTACTTC. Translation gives CASSSPSAGNYEQYF.

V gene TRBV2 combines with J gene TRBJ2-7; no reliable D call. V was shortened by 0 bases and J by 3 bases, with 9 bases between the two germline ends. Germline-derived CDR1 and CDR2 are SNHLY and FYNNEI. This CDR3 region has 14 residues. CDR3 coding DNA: TGTGCCAGCAGTGAAGCGCCGGCAGGCTACGAGCAGTACTTC. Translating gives CASSEAPAGYEQYF.

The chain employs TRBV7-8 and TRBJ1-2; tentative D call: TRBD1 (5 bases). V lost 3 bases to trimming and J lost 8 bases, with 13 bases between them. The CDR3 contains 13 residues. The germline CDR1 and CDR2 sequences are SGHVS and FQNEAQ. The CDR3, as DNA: TGTGCCAGCAGCTTCCGGGACTTCTCCGGCTACACCTTC. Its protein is CASSFRDFSGYTF. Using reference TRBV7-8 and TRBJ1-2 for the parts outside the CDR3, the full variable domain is GAGVSQSPRYKVAKRGQDVALRCDPISGHVSLFWYQQALGQGPEFLTYFQNEAQLDKSGLPSDRFFAERPEGSVSTLKIQRTQQEDSAVYLCASSFRDFSGYTFGSGTRLTVV.

The CDR3 region is CASSEKGTGGMYEQYF. CDR3 DNA: TGTGCCAGCAGTGAAAAGGGGACAGGGGGGATGTACGAGCAGTACTTC. The V gene is TRBV6-1, the J gene TRBJ2-5; 11 nucleotides match TRBD1. Near its end, the DNA agrees better with TRBJ2-7, so the J call may be wrong. CDR1 is MNHNS, CDR2 SASEGT, per germline. This CDR3 has 16 residues.

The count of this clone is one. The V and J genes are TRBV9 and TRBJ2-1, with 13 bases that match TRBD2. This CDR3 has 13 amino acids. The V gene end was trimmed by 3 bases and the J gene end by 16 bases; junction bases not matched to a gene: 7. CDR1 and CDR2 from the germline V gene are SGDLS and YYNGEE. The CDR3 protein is CASSAKLAGGFFF. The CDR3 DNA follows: TGTGCCAGCAGCGCGAAACTAGCGGGAGGGTTCTTCTTC.

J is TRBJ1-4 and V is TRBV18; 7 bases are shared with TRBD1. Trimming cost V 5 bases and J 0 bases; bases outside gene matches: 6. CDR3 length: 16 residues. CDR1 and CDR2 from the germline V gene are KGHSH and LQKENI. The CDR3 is CASSAQGPATNEKLFF. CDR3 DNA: TGTGCCAGCTCAGCACAGGGGCCTGCAACTAATGAAAAACTGTTTTTT.

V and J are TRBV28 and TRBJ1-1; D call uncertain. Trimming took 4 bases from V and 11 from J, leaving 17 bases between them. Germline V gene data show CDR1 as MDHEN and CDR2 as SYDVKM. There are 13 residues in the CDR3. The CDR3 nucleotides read TGTGCCAGCAGTTCTCCGACACTTAGGCATGCTTTCTTT. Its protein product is CASSSPTLRHAFF.